The following is a T cell receptor beta chain sequence with its context. The CDR3 spans 13 residues. CDR1 and CDR2 (germline): DFQATT, SNEGSKA (reference sequence). The study subjected TCRalpha and TCRbeta cDNA to two nested PCRs of approximately 16 and 9 cycles. TCRdb re-called the 5' RACE reads and shows each CDR3 protein once, DNA omitted. The table lists around 140,000 distinct CDR3 sequences. This sample was included in a study of monozygotic twins with inflammatory bowel disease. The chain uses TRBV20-1 and TRBJ2-3. The sequence derives from a human donor with ulcerative colitis or Crohn's disease, or a healthy co-twin of an affected twin (not recorded which). Source material: blood. The CDR3 sequence is CSARRGRTDTQYF.